The source of this T cell receptor beta chain is a study of CD8+ T cells in alopecia areata. This clone was seen more than once but under ten times. The germline V and J ends were trimmed by 6 bases and 6 bases, with 19 bases remaining between them. Germline V lookup: CDR1 MDHEN, CDR2 SYDVKM. This CDR3 is 15 amino acids long. Following RNA extraction, reverse transcription yielded cDNA that acted as the sequencing template. Clones were read by immunoSEQ multiplex PCR, and TCRdb kept only the in-frame ones, dropping some. The sample includes 65,000 to 100,000 clones, 45% to 60% of them seen just once. This chain uses TRBV28 with TRBJ2-3; either TRBD1 or TRBD2 may supply D (5 bases each). Source material: NKG2D-high CD8+ T cells sorted from blood. This TCR derives from a human donor with alopecia areata. The CDR3 loop is CASSFFGTPPDTQYF. The CDR3 DNA reads TGTGCCAGCAGCTTTTTCGGGACCCCGCCGGATACGCAGTATTTT.